This TCR beta chain was captured in a study of blood T cells in healthy people across ages. The CDR3 is 14 amino acids. J was trimmed by 5 bases and V by 8 bases; bases with no gene match: 6. Germline CDR1 and CDR2: SNHLY and FYNNEI. A sample-barcoded 5' primer and a J-beta primer mix were used in a second PCR of roughly 6 to 12 cycles. Each of the cDNA molecules was tagged by a template-switch adaptor with 12 random nucleotides. MiXCR, applied by TCRdb to the 5' RACE reads, yields one record per CDR3 protein. The table has about 1,600,000 distinct CDR3 sequences, roughly 45% seen once. Sequences were obtained from blood. The sequence came from a woman under 30 in good health. The genes are TRBV2 and TRBJ1-6, with 7 bases lining up with TRBD1. The CDR3: CASPGTENNSPLHF. The CDR3 DNA reads as TGTGCCAGCCCAGGGACAGAGAATAATTCACCCCTCCACTTT. Full variable domain (rest looked up from reference TRBV2 and TRBJ1-6): EPEVTQTPSHQVTQMGQEVILRCVPISNHLYFYWYRQILGQKVEFLVSFYNNEISEKSEIFDDQFSVERPDGSNFTLKIRSTKLEDSAMYFCASPGTENNSPLHFGNGTRLTVT.